This TCR beta chain was recorded in a study of blood T cell repertoires in COVID-19. Study information: From the United States, Italy and Spain came samples of acute and convalescent COVID-19. Sources were T cells, B-cell-depleted T cells, or PBMCs; the material itself was cDNA or gDNA.

Profiling relied on immunoSEQ multiplex PCR, and the TCRdb table lists in-frame clones only, not all of them. The data contain approximately 220,000 clones, 85% of them singletons. CDR1 KGHDR and CDR2 SFDVKD come from the germline V gene. The CDR3 is 14 residues long. V was pared by 9 bases and J by 2 bases, with 12 bases between. All enrollees were about 18 to 95 years old and from 24 US areas. Cohort 3 recovered donors had two negative PCRs, clearance, or symptom resolution. The receptor was isolated from a man in his forties or fifties who had recovered from COVID-19. This sequence joins TRBV24-1 and TRBJ2-2; D perhaps matches TRBD1 (6 bases). The sample taken for sequencing was PBMCs or T cells enriched from blood (not recorded which). CDR3 nucleotide sequence: TGTGCCACCTCTCCGGGACATAACACCGGGGAGCTGTTTTTT. Translating it yields CATSPGHNTGELFF.